Listed below are T cell receptor beta chains from one sample, sequenced in a study of blood T cell repertoires in COVID-19. The method was immunoSEQ multiplex PCR; TCRdb's version includes in-frame clones alone and lacks a portion of them. The sample records a few hundred thousand clones, under 90% being singletons. The sequenced sample was PBMCs or T cells enriched from blood (not recorded which). These TCRs come from a woman in her twenties or thirties who had recovered from COVID-19. Each CDR3 is given with its conserved first and last residue. The D gene is left open where the match is weak. Rows may omit the clone size; those that give it use once, few, many or a size class.

size | J | D | V | CDR3 | DNA
- | TRBJ2-7 | TRBD1 | TRBV5-6 | CASSLVTGGSYEQYF | TGTGCCAGCAGCTTGGTTACAGGGGGCTCCTACGAGCAGTACTTC
- | TRBJ1-2 | - | TRBV3-1/TRBV3-2 | CASSRRGVVYGYTF | TGTGCCAGCAGCCGGCGCGGGGTCGTCTATGGCTACACCTTC
once | TRBJ1-1 | - | TRBV7-9 | CASSQGVENTEAFF | TGTGCCAGCAGCCAAGGGGTCGAGAACACTGAAGCTTTCTTT
- | TRBJ1-1 | - | TRBV30 | CAWIHMRAFF | TGTGCCTGGATACACATGAGGGCTTTCTTT
once | TRBJ1-1 | TRBD1 | TRBV11-3 | CASSLISDRGQDGTEAFF | TGTGCCAGCAGCTTAATCTCGGACAGGGGGCAAGACGGCACTGAAGCTTTCTTT
- | TRBJ2-7 | - | TRBV2 | CASSGEPSYEQYF | TGTGCCAGCAGCGGGGAGCCCTCCTACGAGCAGTACTTC
- | TRBJ2-5 | TRBD1 | TRBV27 | CASGTGGAETQYF | TGTGCCAGCGGGACAGGGGGCGCAGAGACCCAGTACTTC
- | TRBJ2-3 | TRBD2 | TRBV19 | CASSPRTSVGDTQYF | TGTGCCAGTAGTCCAAGGACTAGCGTAGGAGATACGCAGTATTTT
- | TRBJ1-2 | TRBD1 | TRBV5-1 | CASRRGQVDGYTF | TGCGCCAGCAGACGCGGACAGGTCGATGGCTACACCTTC
- | TRBJ1-6 | - | TRBV7-6 | CASSQGSSPLHF | TGTGCCAGCAGCCAGGGGAGTTCACCCCTCCACTTT